Sequencing of this T cell receptor (beta chain) was carried out in a study of blood T cell repertoires in COVID-19. Background on the study: COVID-19 samples, acute and convalescent, were from the United States, Italy and Spain. Sources were T cells, B-cell-depleted T cells, or PBMCs; the material itself was cDNA or gDNA.

Original data processing: Cell counts per sample came from amplifying reference gene primers. Method: immunoSEQ multiplex PCR; TCRdb's copy keeps in-frame clones and lacks some. V, J and clone size derive from that table, while D and trimming were established from the DNA sequence. The table includes roughly 350,000 clones, about 90% detected once. There are 15 residues in the CDR3. The V and J ends lost 0 bases and 0 bases respectively, with 9 bases between them. Germline V gene lookup returns CDR1 GTSNPN and CDR2 SVGIG (reference sequence). This clonotype originated in a woman younger than 35 who had recovered from COVID-19. The sample was peripheral blood. V and J are TRBV30 and TRBJ2-1; the D is unclear. The CDR3 DNA reads as TGTGCCTGGAGTGTTTTCAGGAACTCCTACAATGAGCAGTTCTTC. Its translation is CAWSVFRNSYNEQFF.